One T cell receptor (beta chain) is described in this entry. Enrollees, about 18 to 95 years old, lived in about two dozen US areas. Cohorts were determined from participant-reported clinical history. All recovered Cohort 3 donors got two negative PCRs, got clearance, or saw symptom resolution. The germline gives CDR1 SGHNT, CDR2 YYREEE (reference sequence). V lost 4 bases and J lost 9, with 14 bases in between. This CDR3 is built from 14 residues. This entry comes from a study of blood T cell repertoires in COVID-19. Whole-study context: Whether acute or convalescent, the COVID-19 samples came from the United States, Italy and Spain.

Assay used: immunoSEQ multiplex PCR; TCRdb lists only in-frame clones, some missing. This sample has 220,000 or so clones, with 82% found just once. The chain uses TRBV5-4 and TRBJ1-6; TRBD1 is a possible D gene (6 bases). The receptor was derived from a woman aged 55 to 70 who had recovered from COVID-19. The sequenced sample consisted of PBMCs or T cells enriched from blood (not recorded which). CDR3 nucleotide sequence: TGTGCCAGCAGCGGGGGCGAATCTGGTTCACCCCTCCACTTT. It specifies CASSGGESGSPLHF.